This T cell receptor beta chain derives from a study of PD-L1 blockade in urothelial cancer. As for time point: peripheral blood 6 weeks after treatment start. TCRdb keeps only in-frame clones here, not all; method: immunoSEQ multiplex PCR. The sample contains some 51,000 clones, 88% of which appear only once. The germline gives CDR1 SEHNR, CDR2 FQNEAQ (reference sequence). Germline trimming cut 2 bases from V and 4 bases from J; bases unmatched to any gene: 11. The CDR3 is made up of 18 amino acids. The receptor was isolated from a man in his sixties with urothelial cancer. This rearrangement joins TRBV7-9 to TRBJ1-2, with 12 bases lining up with TRBD1. The sequenced sample was PBMCs, obtained around atezolizumab (anti-PD-L1) treatment. Here the CDR3 reads CASSLKYSGQGAAYGYTF. CDR3 nucleotides: TGTGCCAGCAGCTTAAAGTATTCGGGACAGGGGGCTGCCTATGGCTACACCTTC.